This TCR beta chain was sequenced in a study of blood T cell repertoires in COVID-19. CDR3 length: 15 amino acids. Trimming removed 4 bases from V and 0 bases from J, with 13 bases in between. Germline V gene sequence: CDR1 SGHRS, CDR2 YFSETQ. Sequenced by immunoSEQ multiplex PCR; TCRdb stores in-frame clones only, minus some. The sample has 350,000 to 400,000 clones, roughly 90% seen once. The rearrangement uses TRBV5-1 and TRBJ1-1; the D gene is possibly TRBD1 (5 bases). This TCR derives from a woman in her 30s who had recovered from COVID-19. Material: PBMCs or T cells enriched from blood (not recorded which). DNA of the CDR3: TGCGCCAGCAGCCAAACGACAGTTTTGAACACTGAAGCTTTCTTT. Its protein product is CASSQTTVLNTEAFF.